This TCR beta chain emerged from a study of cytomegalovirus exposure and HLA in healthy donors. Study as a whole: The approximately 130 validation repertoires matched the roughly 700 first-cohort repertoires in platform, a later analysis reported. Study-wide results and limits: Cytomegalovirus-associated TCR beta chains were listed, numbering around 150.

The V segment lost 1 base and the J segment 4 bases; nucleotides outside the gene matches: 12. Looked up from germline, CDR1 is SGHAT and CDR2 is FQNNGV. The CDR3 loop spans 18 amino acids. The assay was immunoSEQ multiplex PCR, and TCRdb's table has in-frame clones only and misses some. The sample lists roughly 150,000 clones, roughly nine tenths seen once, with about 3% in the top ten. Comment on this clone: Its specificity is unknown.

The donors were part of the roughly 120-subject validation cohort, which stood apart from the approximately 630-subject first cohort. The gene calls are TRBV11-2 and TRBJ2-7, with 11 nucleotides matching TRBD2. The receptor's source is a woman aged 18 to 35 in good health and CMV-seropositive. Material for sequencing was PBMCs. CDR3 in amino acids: CASSLARGTSGRGYEQYF. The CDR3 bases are TGTGCCAGCAGCTTAGCCCGGGGTACTAGCGGGAGAGGGTACGAGCAGTACTTC.